These 2 T cell receptor beta chains share one sample of origin, sequenced in a study of Graves' ophthalmopathy and Graves' hyperthyroidism. RNA transcripts yielded amplified TCR beta CDR3 regions. The authors performed first-round RT-PCR with HTBI primers and then a second-round multiplex PCR. TCRdb used MiXCR to reprocess the multiplex PCR reads, holding one entry per CDR3 protein. The table includes about 220,000 distinct CDR3 sequences, 20% to 25% detected once. The sequenced material came from peripheral blood. The origin of the receptors is a woman aged 50 to 60 with Graves' ophthalmopathy.

This clonotype has at least ten counts. Here the CDR3 DNA reads TGTGCCAGCAGTTTAGGAGGCAGGGTCTACTATGGCTACACCTTC. Its protein is CASSLGGRVYYGYTF. V gene TRBV28 combines with J gene TRBJ1-2; the D gene is possibly TRBD1 (5 bases). With 2 bases removed from V and 3 bases from J, the gap between germline ends came to 13 bases. Germline assignment: CDR1 MDHEN and CDR2 SYDVKM. The CDR3 consists of 15 residues.

The V gene is TRBV20-1, the J gene TRBJ1-2; D is uncertain. CDR1 DFQATT and CDR2 SNEGSKA come from the germline V gene (reference sequence). Trimming removed 2 bases from V and 4 bases from J, with 29 bases in between. This CDR3 contains 19 residues. CDR3 protein: CSARSPQAEGWLAGYGYTF. The CDR3 DNA reads as TGCAGTGCTAGATCGCCCCAGGCCGAGGGATGGTTGGCTGGCTATGGCTACACCTTC.